This TCR beta chain is drawn from a study of T-cell reconstitution after alpha-beta-depleted transplantation in children. Unique molecular identifiers featured in how the TCRbeta library was prepared. One entry per CDR3 protein, called by TCRdb with MiXCR from the PCR reads. The sample holds hundreds of thousands of distinct CDR3 sequences, 10% to 13% seen once. Per germline, CDR1 SEHNR and CDR2 FQNEAQ (reference sequence). V was trimmed by 5 bases and J by 2 bases, leaving 17 bases between them. The CDR3 sequence is 16 residues long. The rearrangement links TRBV7-9 to TRBJ2-3, with a possible D match to TRBD2 (6 bases). The TCR sequence derives from a child between 2 and 9 years old with inherited bone marrow failure, due to receive a stem cell transplant. The sample was PBMCs, taken before TCRalphabeta/CD19-depleted stem cell transplant. The CDR3 sequence: CASSLRYSGDTDTQYF. CDR3 coding DNA: TGTGCCAGCAGCCTACGTTATAGCGGAGACACAGATACGCAGTATTTT. Supplemented by reference TRBV7-9 and TRBJ2-3, the full variable domain reads DTGVSQNPRHKITKRGQNVTFRCDPISEHNRLYWYRQTLGQGPEFLTYFQNEAQLEKSRLLSDRFSAERPKGSFSTLEIQRTEQGDSAMYLCASSLRYSGDTDTQYFGPGTRLTVL.